The next 10 T cell receptor beta chains were all read from a single sample in a study of cytomegalovirus exposure and HLA in healthy donors. It was with 60 Vbeta and 13 Jbeta primers that the PCR ran. TCRdb's table, derived via immunoSEQ multiplex PCR, lists solely in-frame clones and lacks some. Of under 100,000 clones in the sample, roughly 80% were seen once. Sample: PBMCs. The receptors derive from a man aged 50-60 years in good health and CMV-seronegative.

This clone was seen a handful of times. CDR3 sequence (DNA): TGTGCCAGCAGTTCACTACAAACCGTTTCGGTAGACACTGAAGCTTTCTTT. Its translation: CASSSLQTVSVDTEAFF. The chain has TRBV28 and TRBJ1-1; D remains unclear. Deletions cut 4 bases from V and 3 bases from J, with 21 bases between. Germline V gene data show CDR1 as MDHEN and CDR2 as SYDVKM. CDR3 length: 17 residues.

The CDR3: CASSPGGGEPQHF. In DNA form, the CDR3 reads TGTGCCAGCTCACCGGGGGGTGGGGAGCCCCAGCATTTT. This chain links TRBV18 with TRBJ1-5; possibly TRBD1 for D (5 bases). CDR1 is KGHSH, CDR2 LQKENI, per germline. The CDR3 totals 13 residues. The V end was cut by 3 bases, the J end by 8 bases, with 11 bases between.

This chain links TRBV27 with TRBJ2-7; 8 bases align to TRBD2. V was pared by 5 bases and J by 5 bases, with 8 bases of the junction left unmatched. CDR1 and CDR2 from the germline V gene are MNHEY and SMNVEV (reference sequence). The CDR3 sequence is 14 residues long. The CDR3 sequence: CASSLRGGGDEQYF. For the CDR3, the DNA is TGTGCCAGCAGTCTCCGGGGGGGCGGCGACGAGCAGTACTTC.

The CDR3 DNA sequence: TGTGCCACAAAGGGCAGGGGGCCACAAGAGACCCAGTACTTC. Protein: CATKGRGPQETQYF. This chain connects TRBV19 to TRBJ2-5; 8 bases agree with TRBD1. Losses at the gene ends were 10 bases for V and 2 bases for J; bases not matched to a gene: 9. The CDR3 has 14 amino acids. Germline CDR1 is LNHDA and CDR2 is SQIVND (reference sequence).

This clone has more than one count but fewer than ten. This specimen includes other DNA sequences encoding the same CDR3. The chain links TRBV28 to TRBJ1-2; no firm D call. Germline V gives CDR1 MDHEN, CDR2 SYDVKM. Trimming cost V 2 bases and J 6 bases, with 7 bases left between them. The CDR3 loop spans 12 amino acids. The CDR3 sequence: CASSLQVDGYTF. The CDR3, as DNA: TGTGCCAGCAGTTTACAGGTTGATGGCTACACCTTC.

J is TRBJ1-1 and V is TRBV6-1, with a possible D match to TRBD1 (5 bases). The CDR3 sequence is 12 residues long. V lost 6 bases and J 6 bases, leaving 11 bases between the germline ends. The V gene's germline CDR1 is MNHNS and CDR2 SASEGT. CDR3 amino acids: CASRQEGPEAFF. CDR3 coding DNA: TGTGCCAGCAGACAGGAAGGCCCTGAAGCTTTCTTT.

The chain couples TRBV5-5 to TRBJ2-7; 9 bases line up with TRBD2. The CDR3 runs 13 residues. From germline, CDR1 is SGHKS and CDR2 YYEKEE (reference sequence). J gave up 5 bases and V 4 bases, and 4 bases lay outside the gene matches. CDR3 protein: CASSQGLANEQYF. Written as DNA, the CDR3 is TGTGCCAGCAGCCAGGGACTAGCTAACGAGCAGTACTTC.

This clone was observed a handful of times. V gene TRBV19 combines with J gene TRBJ2-3; a weak D match, TRBD2 (7 bases). Trimming removed 1 base from V and 2 bases from J, with 13 bases in between. This CDR3 contains 16 residues. Looked up from germline, CDR1 is LNHDA and CDR2 is SQIVND (reference sequence). The CDR3 region has the DNA TGTGCCAGTAGTATAGGGCGGGGGCCCATCACAGATACGCAGTATTTT. Translation gives CASSIGRGPITDTQYF.

J is TRBJ2-5 and V is TRBV5-5; TRBD2 matches at 9 bases. This CDR3 is 17 amino acids long. Germline trimming cut 0 bases from V and 5 bases from J; bases unmatched to any gene: 11. Germline values: CDR1 SGHKS, CDR2 YYEKEE (reference sequence). CDR3 amino acids: CASSLGSGGPRWETQYF. In nucleotides, the CDR3 is TGTGCCAGCAGCTTGGGTAGCGGGGGCCCTAGGTGGGAGACCCAGTACTTC. Drawing the rest from reference TRBV5-5 and TRBJ2-5, the complete variable domain is DAGVTQSPTHLIKTRGQQVTLRCSPISGHKSVSWYQQVLGQGPQFIFQYYEKEERGRGNFPDRFSARQFPNYSSELNVNALLLGDSALYLCASSLGSGGPRWETQYFGPGTRLLVL.

V is TRBV7-2 and J is TRBJ1-1, with D perhaps matching TRBD1 (6 bases). This CDR3 comprises 14 residues. CDR1 is SGHTA and CDR2 is FQGNSA in the germline V gene. Trimming shortened V by 7 bases and J by 0 bases, and 12 bases separated the two germline ends. The CDR3 here is CASTKGGLNTEAFF. The CDR3 region has the DNA TGTGCCAGCACCAAGGGGGGGTTGAACACTGAAGCTTTCTTT.